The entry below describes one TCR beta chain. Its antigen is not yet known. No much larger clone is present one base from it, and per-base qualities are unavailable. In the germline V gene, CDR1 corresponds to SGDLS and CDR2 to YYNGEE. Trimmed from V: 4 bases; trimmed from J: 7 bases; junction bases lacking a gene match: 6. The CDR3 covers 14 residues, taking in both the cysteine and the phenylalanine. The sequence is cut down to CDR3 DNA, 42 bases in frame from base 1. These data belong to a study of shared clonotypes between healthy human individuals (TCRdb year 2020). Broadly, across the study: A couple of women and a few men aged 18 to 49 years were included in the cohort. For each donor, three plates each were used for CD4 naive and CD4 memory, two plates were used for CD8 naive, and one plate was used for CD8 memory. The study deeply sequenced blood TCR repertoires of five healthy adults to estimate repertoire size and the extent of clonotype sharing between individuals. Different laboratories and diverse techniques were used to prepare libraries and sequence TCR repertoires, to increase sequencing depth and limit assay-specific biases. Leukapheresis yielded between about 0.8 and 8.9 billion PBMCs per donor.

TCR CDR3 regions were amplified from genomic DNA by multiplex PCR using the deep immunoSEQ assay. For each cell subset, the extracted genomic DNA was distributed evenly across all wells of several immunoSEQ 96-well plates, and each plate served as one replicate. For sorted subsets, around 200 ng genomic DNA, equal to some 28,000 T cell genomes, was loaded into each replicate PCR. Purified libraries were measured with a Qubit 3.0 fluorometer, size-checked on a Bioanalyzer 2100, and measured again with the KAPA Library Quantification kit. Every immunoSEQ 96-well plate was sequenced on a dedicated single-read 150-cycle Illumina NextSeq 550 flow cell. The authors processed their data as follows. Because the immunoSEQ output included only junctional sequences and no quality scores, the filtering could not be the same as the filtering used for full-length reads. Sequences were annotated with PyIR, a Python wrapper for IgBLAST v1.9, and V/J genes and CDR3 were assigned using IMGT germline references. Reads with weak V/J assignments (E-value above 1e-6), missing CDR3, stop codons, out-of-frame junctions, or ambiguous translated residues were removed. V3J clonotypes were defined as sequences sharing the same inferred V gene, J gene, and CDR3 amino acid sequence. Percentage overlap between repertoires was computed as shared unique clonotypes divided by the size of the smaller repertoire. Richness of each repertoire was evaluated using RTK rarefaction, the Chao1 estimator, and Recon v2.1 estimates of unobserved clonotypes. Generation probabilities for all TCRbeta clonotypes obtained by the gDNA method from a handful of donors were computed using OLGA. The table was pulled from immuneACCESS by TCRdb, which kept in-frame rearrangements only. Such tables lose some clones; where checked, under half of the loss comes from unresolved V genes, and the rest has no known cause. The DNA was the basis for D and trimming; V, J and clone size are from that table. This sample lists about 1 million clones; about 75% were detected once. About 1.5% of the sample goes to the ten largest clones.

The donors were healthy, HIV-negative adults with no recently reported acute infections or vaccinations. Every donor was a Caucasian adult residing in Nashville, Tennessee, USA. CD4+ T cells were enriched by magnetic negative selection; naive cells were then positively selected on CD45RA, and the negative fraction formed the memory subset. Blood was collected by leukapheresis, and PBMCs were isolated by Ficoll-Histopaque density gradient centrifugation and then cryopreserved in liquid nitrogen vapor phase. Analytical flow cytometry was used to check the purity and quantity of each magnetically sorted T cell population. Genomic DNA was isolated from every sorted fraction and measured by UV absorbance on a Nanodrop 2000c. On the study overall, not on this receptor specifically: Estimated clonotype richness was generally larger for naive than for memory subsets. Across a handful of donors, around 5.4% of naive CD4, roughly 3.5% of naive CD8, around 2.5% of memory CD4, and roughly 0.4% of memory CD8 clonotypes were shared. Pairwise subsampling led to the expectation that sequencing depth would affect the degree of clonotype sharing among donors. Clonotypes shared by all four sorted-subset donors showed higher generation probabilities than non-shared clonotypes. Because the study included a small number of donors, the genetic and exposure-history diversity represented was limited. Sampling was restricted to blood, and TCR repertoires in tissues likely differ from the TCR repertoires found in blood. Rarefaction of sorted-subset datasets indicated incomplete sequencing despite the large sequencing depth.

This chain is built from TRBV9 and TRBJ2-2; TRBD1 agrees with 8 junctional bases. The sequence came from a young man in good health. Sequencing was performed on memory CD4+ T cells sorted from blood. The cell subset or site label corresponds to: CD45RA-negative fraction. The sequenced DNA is TGTGCCAGCAGCCAGGGGGCGCCAGGCGGGGAGCTGTTTTTT. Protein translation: CASSQGAPGGELFF.